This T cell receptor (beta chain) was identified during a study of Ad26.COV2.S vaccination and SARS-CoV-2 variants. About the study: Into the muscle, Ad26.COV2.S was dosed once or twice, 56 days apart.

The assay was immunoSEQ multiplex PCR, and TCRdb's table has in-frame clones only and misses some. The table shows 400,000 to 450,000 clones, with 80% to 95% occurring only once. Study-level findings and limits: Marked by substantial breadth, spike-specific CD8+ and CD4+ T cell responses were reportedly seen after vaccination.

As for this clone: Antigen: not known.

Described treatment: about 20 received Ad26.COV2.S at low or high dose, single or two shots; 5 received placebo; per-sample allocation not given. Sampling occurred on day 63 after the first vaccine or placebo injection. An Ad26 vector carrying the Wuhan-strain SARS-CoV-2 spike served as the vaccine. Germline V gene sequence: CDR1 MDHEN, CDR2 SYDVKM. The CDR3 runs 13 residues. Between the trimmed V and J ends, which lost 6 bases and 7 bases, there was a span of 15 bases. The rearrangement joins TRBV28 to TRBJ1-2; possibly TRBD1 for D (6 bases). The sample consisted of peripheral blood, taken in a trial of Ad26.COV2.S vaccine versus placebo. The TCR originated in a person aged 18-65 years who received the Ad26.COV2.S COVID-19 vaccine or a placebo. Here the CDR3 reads CASSRDKGGGYTF. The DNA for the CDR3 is TGTGCCAGCAGCCGGGACAAAGGCGGTGGCTACACCTTC.